At least ten counts were recorded for the clone carrying this TCR beta chain. Its antigen is unknown. The sample is drawn from a study of T cells in Graves' hyperthyroidism and ophthalmopathy. General study findings and limits: In blood, most of the thyroid clonotypes expanded above 0.001 were also present.

RNA transcripts served as the template for amplifying TCR beta CDR3 regions. HTBI primers were employed in a first-round RT-PCR of the TCR CDR3. TCRdb analysed the multiplex PCR reads with MiXCR anew, one entry per CDR3 protein. The sample holds approximately 330,000 distinct CDR3 sequences, roughly 20% seen once. Specimen: blood. This TCR was sampled from a woman between 50 and 59 years old with Graves' hyperthyroidism.

The CDR3 sequence: CASSITDSGDTQYF. CDR3 sequence (DNA): TGTGCCAGCAGCATCACGGACAGCGGAGATACGCAGTATTTT. This chain links TRBV11-2 with TRBJ2-3, with D perhaps TRBD1 (6 bases). The CDR3 is 14 residues long. The germline CDR1 and CDR2 sequences are SGHAT and FQNNGV. V lost 5 bases and J lost 5, with 14 bases in between.